These 24 T cell receptor beta chains were sequenced from one sample in a study of neoadjuvant nivolumab and ipilimumab in lung cancer. The protocol was immunoSEQ multiplex PCR, while the TCRdb copy is restricted to in-frame clones and leaves out a portion. The sample consists of fewer than 40,000 clones, about 88% of them appearing once. The starting material was peripheral blood, obtained before neoadjuvant nivolumab, alone or with ipilimumab. The origin of the receptors is an adult with non-small cell lung cancer.

The chain links TRBV18 to TRBJ2-1; D gene uncertain. Germline CDR1 reads KGHSH; CDR2 reads LQKENI. The CDR3 loop spans 12 amino acids. Trimming took off 6 bases at V and 6 bases at J, with 9 bases between the two ends. The CDR3 region has the DNA TGTGCCAGCTCGCCGGGTGGCAATGAGCAGTTCTTC. This sequence encodes CASSPGGNEQFF.

This chain connects TRBV9 to TRBJ2-7; D gene unclear. There are 13 residues in the CDR3. Looked up from germline, CDR1 is SGDLS and CDR2 is YYNGEE. Trimming removed 2 bases from V and 2 bases from J, with 8 bases in between. DNA for the CDR3: TGTGCCAGCAGCGTCTCAACAGCCTACGAGCAGTACTTC. It specifies CASSVSTAYEQYF.

The CDR3 loop is CASSSRSSGSPSTDTQYF. CDR3 coding DNA: TGTGCCAGCTCCTCCCGGTCTAGCGGGTCACCTAGCACAGATACGCAGTATTTT. The V call is TRBV18, the J call TRBJ2-3; TRBD2 matches at 8 bases. This CDR3 has 18 residues. Germline V gene data show CDR1 as KGHSH and CDR2 as LQKENI. V was pared by 6 bases and J by 0 bases, with 14 bases of the junction left unmatched.

This rearrangement joins TRBV5-4 to TRBJ2-2, with 12 bases identical to TRBD2. J lost 2 bases, V lost 5 bases, and 7 bases had no gene match. This CDR3 comprises 17 residues. Germline CDR1 is SGHNT and CDR2 is YYREEE (reference sequence). CDR3 protein: CASRAGLAGGNTGELFF. DNA of the CDR3: TGTGCCAGCAGGGCGGGACTAGCGGGCGGAAACACCGGGGAGCTGTTTTTT.

This chain uses TRBV18 with TRBJ2-5, with 11 bases fitting TRBD2. V was pared by 1 base and J by 5 bases, with 12 bases of the junction left unmatched. Germline V CDR1 and CDR2: KGHSH, LQKENI. The CDR3 is 18 amino acids. The CDR3 sequence: CASSPRTSGSTGRETQYF. In nucleotides, the CDR3 is TGTGCCAGCTCACCACGAACTAGCGGGAGTACCGGTCGGGAGACCCAGTACTTC.

V and J are TRBV6-5 and TRBJ2-7; D unclear. Germline V gives CDR1 MNHEY, CDR2 SVGAGI. With 0 bases removed from V and 2 bases from J, the gap between germline ends came to 11 bases. This CDR3 is built from 15 residues. CDR3: CASSYSTGFAYEQYF. As DNA, the CDR3 is TGTGCCAGCAGTTACTCGACCGGGTTCGCCTACGAGCAGTACTTC.

CDR3 nucleotides: TGTGCCAGCAGCGTCGGACAGTATAGCAATCAGCCCCAGCATTTT. It specifies CASSVGQYSNQPQHF. The chain recombines TRBV9 with TRBJ1-5; D possibly corresponds to TRBD1 (6 bases). Per the germline V gene, CDR1 is SGDLS and CDR2 is YYNGEE. V was pared by 2 bases and J by 0 bases, with 9 bases between. This CDR3 has 15 amino acids. Filled out from reference TRBV9 and TRBJ1-5, the complete variable domain reads DSGVTQTPKHLITATGQRVTLRCSPRSGDLSVYWYQQSLDQGLQFLIQYYNGEERAKGNILERFSAQQFPDLHSELNLSSLELGDSALYFCASSVGQYSNQPQHFGDGTRLSIL.

The chain uses TRBV10-3 and TRBJ2-7, with 9 nucleotides matching TRBD2. Germline-derived CDR1 and CDR2 are ENHRY and SYGVKD. The junction had 8 bases not matched to a gene; V was cut back by 6 bases and J by 5 bases. The CDR3 length is 14 residues. For the CDR3, the DNA is TGTGCCATCAGAGGGACTAGCTTCTCAGACGAGCAGTACTTC. This codes for CAIRGTSFSDEQYF.

The chain is built from TRBV5-1 and TRBJ2-1; the D gene is possibly TRBD1 (6 bases). Trimming took 4 bases from V and 6 from J, leaving 20 bases between them. There are 16 residues in the CDR3. Germline CDR1 reads SGHRS; CDR2 reads YFSETQ. CDR3 sequence (DNA): TGCGCCAGCAGCCAAACGGTACAGGGAGATTCCAATGAGCAGTTCTTC. It specifies CASSQTVQGDSNEQFF.

The chain joins TRBV19 to TRBJ2-7, with TRBD1 matching 7 bases. CDR3 length: 14 amino acids. The germline V gene has CDR1 LNHDA and CDR2 SQIVND (reference sequence). After removal of 5 bases from V and 2 bases from J, the junction contained 6 bases not matched to a gene. The CDR3 spells CASSSLQGTYEQYF. The CDR3 bases are TGTGCCAGTAGTTCCCTACAGGGGACCTACGAGCAGTACTTC.

This rearrangement joins TRBV10-1 to TRBJ2-1; D perhaps matches TRBD2 (6 bases). V was shortened by 0 bases and J by 7 bases, with 16 bases between the two germline ends. Germline V CDR1 and CDR2: WNHNN, SYGVQD (reference sequence). The CDR3 contains 16 residues. CDR3 sequence reads: CASSESWGRPGNEQFF. The CDR3 DNA sequence: TGCGCCAGCAGTGAGTCGTGGGGGAGGCCCGGGAATGAGCAGTTCTTC.

This chain joins TRBV6-6 and TRBJ1-2; possibly TRBD1 for D (6 bases). Looked up from germline, CDR1 is MNHNY and CDR2 is SVGAGI (reference sequence). There are 15 residues in the CDR3. The V gene lost 6 bases and the J gene lost 8 bases, with 22 bases spanning the gap. CDR3 sequence: CASRMTGGVTEGYTF. Here the CDR3 DNA reads TGTGCCAGCAGGATGACAGGCGGGGTCACCGAGGGCTACACCTTC.

The chain couples TRBV5-6 to TRBJ2-1; D possibly corresponds to TRBD2 (6 bases). CDR1 and CDR2 from the germline V gene are SGHDT and YYEEEE. Trimming stripped 4 bases from V and 7 bases from J, with 9 bases between. This CDR3 has 12 amino acids. CDR3 in DNA: TGTGCCAGCAGCCTGACTAGTAATGAGCAGTTCTTC. Its protein is CASSLTSNEQFF. The full variable domain, its missing parts supplied by reference TRBV5-6 and TRBJ2-1, is DAGVTQSPTHLIKTRGQQVTLRCSPKSGHDTVSWYQQALGQGPQFIFQYYEEEERQRGNFPDRFSGHQFPNYSSELNVNALLLGDSALYLCASSLTSNEQFFGPGTRLTVL.

V is TRBV19 and J is TRBJ2-1; 11 bases map to TRBD2. V shed 5 bases and J 6 bases; nucleotides not matched to a gene: 6. Germline V lookup: CDR1 LNHDA, CDR2 SQIVND (reference sequence). This CDR3 has 15 residues. The chain's CDR3 is CASSSWTSGLNEQFF. CDR3 bases: TGTGCCAGTAGTTCCTGGACTAGCGGGCTCAATGAGCAGTTCTTC.

CDR3 region: CASSIFPGANVLTF. CDR3 coding DNA: TGTGCCAGTAGTATCTTTCCTGGGGCCAACGTCCTGACTTTC. The chain uses TRBV19 and TRBJ2-6; D uncertain. Germline lookup yields CDR1 LNHDA and CDR2 SQIVND (reference sequence). CDR3 length equals 14 residues. V lost 3 bases to trimming and J lost 2 bases, with 5 bases between them.

The chain joins TRBV9 to TRBJ2-7; 7 bases match TRBD1. Germline CDR1 and CDR2: SGDLS and YYNGEE. This CDR3 contains 15 residues. V lost 0 bases and J lost 2; bases outside the gene matches: 5. The CDR3 DNA follows: TGTGCCAGCAGCGTAGCTGGCCAGGGGGCCTACGAGCAGTACTTC. Residues: CASSVAGQGAYEQYF.

This chain uses TRBV5-4 with TRBJ2-7, with TRBD1 as a possible D gene (6 bases). Germline CDR1 is SGHNT and CDR2 is YYREEE (reference sequence). V was trimmed by 0 bases and J by 5 bases, leaving 9 bases between them. The CDR3 runs 13 residues. CDR3 in amino acids: CASSLDRANEQYF. For the CDR3, the DNA is TGTGCCAGCAGCTTGGACAGGGCCAACGAGCAGTACTTC. The variable domain in full, completed from reference TRBV5-4 and TRBJ2-7, reads ETGVTQSPTHLIKTRGQQVTLRCSSQSGHNTVSWYQQALGQGPQFIFQYYREEENGRGNFPPRFSGLQFPNYSSELNVNALELDDSALYLCASSLDRANEQYFGPGTRLTVT.

This chain connects TRBV7-9 to TRBJ1-1; D is perhaps TRBD1 (5 bases). The CDR3 is 15 amino acids. Germline CDR1 is SEHNR and CDR2 is FQNEAQ (reference sequence). V lost 1 base, J lost 8 bases, and 17 bases lay in between. The CDR3 spells CASSLGSGQGVEAFF. The CDR3 nucleotides are TGTGCCAGCAGCTTAGGGAGCGGGCAGGGTGTCGAAGCTTTCTTT.

The genes are TRBV6-6 and TRBJ2-5; maybe TRBD2 (6 bases). Trimming removed 9 bases from V and 5 bases from J, with 16 bases in between. Germline V gene lookup returns CDR1 MNHNY and CDR2 SVGAGI (reference sequence). This CDR3 comprises 13 residues. CDR3 residues: CARGTPSRETQYF. The CDR3 DNA follows: TGTGCCAGGGGGACTCCCTCTCGGGAGACCCAGTACTTC.

The rearrangement uses TRBV9 and TRBJ2-3; D may be TRBD2 (5 bases). The V gene's germline CDR1 is SGDLS and CDR2 YYNGEE. The CDR3 has 15 residues. V lost 5 bases to trimming and J lost 1 base, with 14 bases between them. CDR3 sequence reads: CASSVSGVGTDTQYF. CDR3 in DNA: TGTGCCAGCAGTGTTTCCGGGGTCGGCACAGATACGCAGTATTTT.

V and J are TRBV6-5 and TRBJ2-2; no firm D call. The CDR3 is made up of 14 amino acids. Looked up from germline, CDR1 is MNHEY and CDR2 is SVGAGI. With 2 bases removed from V and 5 bases from J, the gap between germline ends came to 9 bases. The CDR3 here is CASSYGSQTGELFF. The CDR3 nucleotides read TGTGCCAGCAGTTACGGTTCTCAGACCGGGGAGCTGTTTTTT.

The V gene is TRBV4-1, the J gene TRBJ1-4; no reliable D call. The V gene's germline CDR1 is MGHRA and CDR2 YSYEKL. V was trimmed by 2 bases and J by 5 bases, leaving 9 bases between them. CDR3 size: 14 residues. As DNA, the CDR3 is TGCGCCAGCAGCCAACTGGCCCGGAATGAAAAACTGTTTTTT. The encoded protein is CASSQLARNEKLFF.

The chain employs TRBV18 and TRBJ2-3, with 7 positions matching TRBD2. Unmatched junction bases numbered 7, after V lost 0 bases and J lost 4 bases. This CDR3 has 16 amino acids. The germline V gene encodes CDR1 KGHSH and CDR2 LQKENI. The CDR3 reads CASSPPNQRDPDTQYF. The CDR3, as DNA: TGTGCCAGCTCACCACCAAACCAGCGGGACCCAGATACGCAGTATTTT.

V and J are TRBV11-2 and TRBJ2-5, with D perhaps given as TRBD1 or TRBD2 (6 bases each). Germline loops: CDR1 SGHAT, CDR2 FQNNGV. Trimming shortened V by 2 bases and J by 5 bases, and 12 bases separated the two germline ends. CDR3 length: 14 amino acids. The CDR3 protein is CASSLRGAGETQYF. CDR3 DNA: TGTGCCAGCAGCTTAAGGGGGGCCGGGGAGACCCAGTACTTC.